The rows below give T cell receptor beta chains drawn from one sample of a study of STAT3 mutations in large granular lymphocyte leukemia. Sequenced by immunoSEQ multiplex PCR; TCRdb stores in-frame clones only, minus some. The data contain over 30,000 clones, 88% of them singletons. The material sequenced was PBMCs. Receptor source: a human donor with T large granular lymphocyte leukemia. Some clones in this sample may be carry-over from other donors' samples. The CDR3 runs from the conserved cysteine through the conserved F or W. The D gene is left open where the match is weak. Clone size appears in some rows only: once, few, many, or a class for an expanded clone.

clone_size	v_call	d_call	j_call	cdr3_aa	cdr3_nt
-	TRBV4-2	-	TRBJ1-5	CASSQERVYQPQHF	TGTGCCAGCAGCCAAGAGAGGGTGTATCAGCCCCAGCATTTT
-	TRBV6-5	-	TRBJ1-5	CASTVVRGNQPQHF	TGTGCCAGCACCGTAGTGAGGGGCAATCAGCCCCAGCATTTT
once	TRBV19	-	TRBJ1-4	CAISPSATNEKLFF	TGTGCCATCTCACCCAGTGCAACTAATGAAAAACTGTTTTTT
-	TRBV11-2	TRBD2	TRBJ2-5	CASSLVLAGEAETQYF	TGTGCCAGCAGCTTAGTGTTAGCGGGGGAAGCAGAGACCCAGTACTTC
-	TRBV7-9	-	TRBJ1-4	CASSLITTNEKLFF	TGTGCCAGCAGTTTGATTACAACTAATGAAAAACTGTTTTTT
-	TRBV30	TRBD1	TRBJ2-1	CAWLDRGGGEQFF	TGTGCCTGGTTGGACAGGGGAGGCGGTGAGCAGTTCTTC
few	TRBV28	-	TRBJ1-2	CASSLTNDGYTF	TGTGCCAGCAGTCTAACGAACGATGGCTACACCTTC
-	TRBV18	TRBD2	TRBJ2-5	CASSSGLSGGLAGETQYF	TGTGCCAGCTCATCCGGACTAAGCGGGGGGTTAGCGGGAGAGACCCAGTACTTC
-	TRBV28	TRBD1	TRBJ2-3	CASSLRGQGTDTQYF	TGTGCCAGCAGTTTGCGAGGACAGGGTACAGATACGCAGTATTTT
-	TRBV28	TRBD1	TRBJ1-5	CASSPYRGMDNQPQHF	TGTGCCAGCAGTCCGTACAGGGGGATGGACAATCAGCCCCAGCATTTT
-	TRBV5-1	TRBD1	TRBJ2-7	CASSLAQGAFYEQYF	TGCGCCAGCAGCTTGGCGCAGGGGGCATTCTACGAGCAGTACTTC
-	TRBV5-1	-	TRBJ2-4	CASSRADFQNIQYF	TGCGCCAGCAGCCGCGCGGATTTCCAAAACATTCAGTACTTC
-	TRBV21-1	-	TRBJ2-3	CASSKDRRVQGRKDTQYF	TGTGCCAGCAGCAAAGATAGGAGAGTCCAGGGTCGGAAAGATACGCAGTATTTT
-	TRBV5-4	-	TRBJ2-4	CASSLVGLPFQYF	TGTGCCAGCAGCTTGGTGGGACTTCCATTCCAGTACTTC
-	TRBV6-1	-	TRBJ2-1	CASSETGNLYNEQFF	TGTGCCAGCAGTGAAACAGGGAATCTCTACAATGAGCAGTTCTTC
-	TRBV27	-	TRBJ2-2	CASAPTGGRDDTGELFF	TGTGCCAGCGCTCCAACGGGGGGCAGGGATGACACCGGGGAGCTGTTTTTT
-	TRBV7-2	-	TRBJ2-5	CASSPPGTQETQYF	TGTGCCAGCAGCCCACCGGGGACGCAAGAGACCCAGTACTTC
-	TRBV5-1	-	TRBJ2-5	CASRIQGQETQYF	TGCGCCAGCAGGATTCAGGGGCAGGAGACCCAGTACTTC
-	TRBV5-4	TRBD2	TRBJ2-1	CASSPGASGGVYNEQFF	TGTGCCAGCAGCCCCGGGGCTAGCGGGGGAGTTTACAATGAGCAGTTCTTC
-	TRBV4-1	-	TRBJ1-6	CASSQERKSSYNSPLHF	TGCGCCAGCAGCCAAGAGCGAAAGAGCTCCTATAATTCACCCCTCCACTTT
-	TRBV5-1	TRBD1	TRBJ1-2	CASRFGQVKGYTF	TGCGCCAGCAGGTTTGGACAGGTCAAGGGCTACACCTTC
-	TRBV7-9	-	TRBJ2-5	CASSLAGGDRTGQETQYF	TGTGCCAGCAGCTTAGCAGGGGGGGACAGGACAGGGCAAGAGACCCAGTACTTC
-	TRBV19	-	TRBJ1-4	CASSIGTSTNEKLFF	TGTGCCAGTAGTATAGGAACCTCAACTAATGAAAAACTGTTTTTT
-	TRBV9	TRBD1	TRBJ2-7	CASSVFDRGGVGEQYF	TGTGCCAGCAGCGTATTTGACAGGGGGGGCGTGGGAGAGCAGTACTTC
-	TRBV7-9	-	TRBJ1-1	CASSLLGLNTEAFF	TGTGCCAGCAGCTTATTAGGACTGAACACTGAAGCTTTCTTT
-	TRBV7-9	TRBD1	TRBJ2-5	CASSLILGQGEETQYF	TGTGCCAGCAGCCTCATTTTGGGACAGGGGGAAGAGACCCAGTACTTC
-	TRBV6-5	-	TRBJ2-3	CARTRTAGHTDTQYF	TGTGCCAGAACACGGACAGCCGGACACACAGATACGCAGTATTTT
-	TRBV7-2	-	TRBJ2-5	CASSLHREETQYF	TGTGCCAGCAGCTTACACAGGGAAGAGACCCAGTACTTC
-	TRBV10-3	TRBD1	TRBJ2-7	CAISDLQGAWTYEQYF	TGTGCCATCAGTGACCTACAGGGGGCTTGGACCTACGAGCAGTACTTC
-	TRBV5-5	-	TRBJ1-5	CASSLHDGPNQPQHF	TGTGCCAGCAGCTTGCATGACGGCCCCAATCAGCCCCAGCATTTT
-	TRBV28	-	TRBJ1-6	CASSFHAPSYSPLHF	TGTGCCAGCAGTTTTCACGCGCCTTCTTATTCACCCCTCCACTTT
-	TRBV19	-	TRBJ1-1	CATEGLNTEAFF	TGTGCCACAGAGGGGTTGAACACTGAAGCTTTCTTT
-	TRBV5-5	TRBD2	TRBJ2-1	CASSLGQRERDEQFF	TGTGCCAGCAGCCTAGGACAGCGGGAGAGGGATGAGCAGTTCTTC
-	TRBV6-4	-	TRBJ2-3	CASSDHPGSADTQYF	TGTGCCAGCAGTGATCATCCGGGGTCGGCAGATACGCAGTATTTT
-	TRBV15	-	TRBJ2-3	CATSRQSSTDTQYF	TGTGCCACCAGCAGACAGTCTAGCACAGATACGCAGTATTTT
-	TRBV11-2	-	TRBJ2-5	CASSLGSPGEETQYF	TGTGCCAGCAGCTTAGGCTCGCCGGGGGAGGAGACCCAGTACTTC
-	TRBV5-4	TRBD1	TRBJ1-4	CASSTTGNEKLFF	TGTGCCAGCAGCACGACAGGGAATGAAAAACTGTTTTTT
-	TRBV5-8	-	TRBJ2-1	CASSLDSNEQFF	TGTGCCAGCAGCTTGGACAGTAATGAGCAGTTCTTC
-	TRBV6-1	-	TRBJ1-4	CASVGYRVGLVKLFF	TGTGCCAGCGTGGGGTACCGGGTGGGATTGGTAAAACTGTTTTTT
-	TRBV19	-	TRBJ1-5	CASRSPQSQPQHF	TGTGCCAGTAGGAGCCCCCAGAGTCAGCCCCAGCATTTT
-	TRBV7-9	TRBD1	TRBJ2-1	CASSPGQGGASQFF	TGTGCCAGCAGCCCCGGACAGGGGGGAGCTTCGCAGTTCTTC
-	TRBV5-1	-	TRBJ2-2	CASSLRGIGELFF	TGCGCCAGCAGCTTGAGGGGAATCGGGGAGCTGTTTTTT
-	TRBV6-6	-	TRBJ1-5	CASSYGVSNQPQHF	TGTGCCAGCAGTTACGGGGTTAGCAATCAGCCCCAGCATTTT
once	TRBV5-1	-	TRBJ1-1	CASSSGQYEAFF	TGCGCCAGCAGCTCCGGACAGTATGAAGCTTTCTTT
few	TRBV18	TRBD1	TRBJ2-7	CASSPTGTGSIEQYF	TGTGCCAGCTCACCTACCGGGACAGGATCGATCGAGCAGTACTTC
-	TRBV19	TRBD1	TRBJ1-2	CASTEGAILNYGYTF	TGTGCCAGTACCGAGGGGGCGATCCTTAACTATGGCTACACCTTC
-	TRBV5-4	-	TRBJ1-1	CASSWGGRGSTEAFF	TGTGCCAGCAGCTGGGGGGGCAGGGGATCCACTGAAGCTTTCTTT
-	TRBV18	-	TRBJ2-2	CASSPPGRTNTGELFF	TGTGCCAGCTCCCCTCCGGGACGCACGAACACCGGGGAGCTGTTTTTT
few	TRBV11-2	TRBD1	TRBJ2-2	CASRQGARSTGELFF	TGTGCCAGCAGGCAGGGGGCGCGGAGCACCGGGGAGCTGTTTTTT
-	TRBV4-1	-	TRBJ2-4	CASSPVGNIQYF	TGCGCCAGCAGCCCCGTGGGAAACATTCAGTACTTC
-	TRBV9	-	TRBJ2-3	CASGRMTGERTQYF	TGTGCCAGCGGCCGGATGACGGGGGAGAGAACGCAGTATTTT
few	TRBV5-4	-	TRBJ1-6	CASSLRREVGSPLHF	TGTGCCAGCAGCCTAAGGAGGGAAGTGGGTTCACCCCTCCACTTT
-	TRBV7-9	-	TRBJ2-5	CASSPPSETQYF	TGTGCCAGCAGCCCTCCGTCGGAGACCCAGTACTTC